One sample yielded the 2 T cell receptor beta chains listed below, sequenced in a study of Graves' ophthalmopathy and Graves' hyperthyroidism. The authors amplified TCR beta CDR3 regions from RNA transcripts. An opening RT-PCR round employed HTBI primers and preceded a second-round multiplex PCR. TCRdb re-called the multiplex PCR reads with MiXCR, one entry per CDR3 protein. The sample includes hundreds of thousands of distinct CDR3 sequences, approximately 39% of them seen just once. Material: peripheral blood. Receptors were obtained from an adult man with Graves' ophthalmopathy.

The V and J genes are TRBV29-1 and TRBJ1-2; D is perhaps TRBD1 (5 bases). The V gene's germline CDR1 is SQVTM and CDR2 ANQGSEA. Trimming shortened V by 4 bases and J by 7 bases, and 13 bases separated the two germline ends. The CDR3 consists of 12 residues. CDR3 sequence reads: CSVARGVIGYTF. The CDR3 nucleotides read TGCAGCGTTGCGCGGGGGGTGATTGGCTACACCTTC.

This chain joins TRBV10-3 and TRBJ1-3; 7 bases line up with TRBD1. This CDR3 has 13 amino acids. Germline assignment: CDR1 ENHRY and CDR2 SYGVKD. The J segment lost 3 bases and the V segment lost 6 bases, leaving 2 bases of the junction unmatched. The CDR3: CAISYRGGNTIYF. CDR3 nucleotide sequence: TGTGCCATCAGCTACAGGGGTGGAAACACCATATATTTT.